A selection of T cell receptor beta chains follows, all from one sample in a study of blood T cells in healthy people across ages. TCRdb processed the 5' RACE reads anew with MiXCR; each CDR3 protein has one entry. The data show around 990,000 distinct CDR3 sequences, roughly 24% seen once. These data were likewise used in another study, on T cells of mothers and their children.

Input material: blood. The source is a girl aged 2 to 9 in good health. CDR3s include the opening cysteine and the closing phenylalanine or tryptophan. Fields, in order: CDR3 protein, CDR3 DNA, V gene, D gene, clone size, J gene. The D gene is left open where the match is weak. Clone size appears in some rows only: once, few, many, or a class for an expanded clone.

CDR3 protein: CASSQGTQEAFF; CDR3 DNA: TGTGCCAGCAGCCAAGGGACTCAAGAAGCTTTCTTT; V gene: TRBV6-1; D gene: -; clone size: -; J gene: TRBJ1-1
CDR3 protein: CASSQDTGTNEKLFF; CDR3 DNA: TGCGCCAGCAGCCAAGATACAGGGACTAATGAAAAACTGTTTTTT; V gene: TRBV4-3; D gene: -; clone size: -; J gene: TRBJ1-4
CDR3 protein: CAISVGSRVPAGGPGYNEQFF; CDR3 DNA: TGTGCCATCAGTGTCGGATCTCGGGTTCCTGCGGGAGGGCCCGGGTACAATGAGCAGTTCTTC; V gene: TRBV10-3; D gene: TRBD2; clone size: few; J gene: TRBJ2-1
CDR3 protein: CASSVGAGGDIQYF; CDR3 DNA: TGTGCCAGCAGCGTAGGTGCGGGGGGGGACATTCAGTACTTC; V gene: TRBV9; D gene: TRBD2; clone size: -; J gene: TRBJ2-4
CDR3 protein: CAISELEVTQYF; CDR3 DNA: TGTGCCATCAGTGAGCTAGAGGTGACCCAGTACTTC; V gene: TRBV10-3; D gene: -; clone size: -; J gene: TRBJ2-5
CDR3 protein: CASSERTSGQETQYF; CDR3 DNA: TGTGCCAGCAGTGAAAGGACTAGCGGGCAAGAGACCCAGTACTTC; V gene: TRBV2; D gene: TRBD2; clone size: -; J gene: TRBJ2-5
CDR3 protein: CSVAFVAGVKNEQFF; CDR3 DNA: TGCAGCGTTGCGTTCGTAGCGGGGGTAAAGAATGAGCAGTTCTTC; V gene: TRBV29-1; D gene: TRBD2; clone size: -; J gene: TRBJ2-1
CDR3 protein: CSATDYYEQYF; CDR3 DNA: TGCAGTGCTACGGATTACTACGAGCAGTACTTC; V gene: TRBV20-1; D gene: -; clone size: once; J gene: TRBJ2-7
CDR3 protein: CASSYDPQGGPSYEQYF; CDR3 DNA: TGTGCCAGCAGTTACGACCCGCAGGGTGGGCCCTCCTACGAGCAGTACTTC; V gene: TRBV6-2/TRBV6-3; D gene: -; clone size: -; J gene: TRBJ2-7
CDR3 protein: CSVEWPSGENTGELFF; CDR3 DNA: TGCAGCGTTGAGTGGCCCAGCGGAGAGAACACCGGGGAGCTGTTTTTT; V gene: TRBV29-1; D gene: -; clone size: few; J gene: TRBJ2-2
CDR3 protein: CASTLTGGNTEAFF; CDR3 DNA: TGTGCCAGCACCTTGACAGGGGGCAACACTGAAGCTTTCTTT; V gene: TRBV6-6; D gene: TRBD1; clone size: -; J gene: TRBJ1-1
CDR3 protein: CASSQVAQPSEQYF; CDR3 DNA: TGTGCCAGCAGCCAGGTGGCCCAACCCTCCGAGCAGTACTTC; V gene: TRBV7-9; D gene: -; clone size: few; J gene: TRBJ2-7
CDR3 protein: CASSRGLAGGPSEQFF; CDR3 DNA: TGCGCCAGCAGTAGAGGACTAGCGGGAGGGCCATCTGAGCAGTTCTTC; V gene: TRBV5-1; D gene: TRBD2; clone size: -; J gene: TRBJ2-1
CDR3 protein: CSALAGGPLEQYF; CDR3 DNA: TGCAGTGCTTTAGCGGGAGGGCCCCTCGAGCAGTACTTC; V gene: TRBV20-1; D gene: TRBD2; clone size: -; J gene: TRBJ2-7
CDR3 protein: CATGTGVYNEQFF; CDR3 DNA: TGTGCCACCGGGACAGGGGTCTACAATGAGCAGTTCTTC; V gene: TRBV24-1; D gene: TRBD1; clone size: -; J gene: TRBJ2-1
CDR3 protein: CSAQEGGGNDYGYTF; CDR3 DNA: TGCAGTGCTCAAGAGGGAGGAGGGAATGACTATGGCTACACCTTC; V gene: TRBV20-1; D gene: -; clone size: few; J gene: TRBJ1-2
CDR3 protein: CASSPLDRGVAKNIQYF; CDR3 DNA: TGTGCCAGCAGTCCGCTGGACAGGGGAGTAGCCAAAAACATTCAGTACTTC; V gene: TRBV27; D gene: TRBD1; clone size: -; J gene: TRBJ2-4
CDR3 protein: CASSTAAGGSYGYTF; CDR3 DNA: TGTGCCAGCAGCACCGCCGCAGGGGGCAGCTATGGCTACACCTTC; V gene: TRBV12-3/TRBV12-4; D gene: TRBD1; clone size: -; J gene: TRBJ1-2
CDR3 protein: CIFPGTTSPKYF; CDR3 DNA: TGCATCTTCCCGGGGACTACCTCTCCTAAGTACTTC; V gene: TRBV29-1; D gene: TRBD2; clone size: -; J gene: TRBJ2-7
CDR3 protein: CASSINPGTPQETQYF; CDR3 DNA: TGTGCCAGCAGCATAAATCCCGGGACTCCACAAGAGACCCAGTACTTC; V gene: TRBV11-1; D gene: -; clone size: -; J gene: TRBJ2-5
CDR3 protein: CASSPTGIPNYGYTF; CDR3 DNA: TGTGCCAGCAGCCCGACAGGGATACCAAACTATGGCTACACCTTC; V gene: TRBV11-2; D gene: TRBD1; clone size: -; J gene: TRBJ1-2
CDR3 protein: CSAPRVSSYEQYF; CDR3 DNA: TGCAGTGCTCCCCGGGTATCCTCCTACGAGCAGTACTTC; V gene: TRBV20-1; D gene: -; clone size: -; J gene: TRBJ2-7
CDR3 protein: CASRPGQGKDEQYF; CDR3 DNA: TGTGCCAGCAGACCGGGACAGGGTAAAGACGAGCAGTACTTC; V gene: TRBV3-1; D gene: TRBD1; clone size: few; J gene: TRBJ2-7
CDR3 protein: CASSSNVLSGVPTGELFF; CDR3 DNA: TGTGCCAGCAGCTCCAATGTTTTGAGCGGGGTTCCTACCGGGGAGCTGTTTTTT; V gene: TRBV7-9; D gene: TRBD2; clone size: -; J gene: TRBJ2-2
CDR3 protein: CASRGLQASYEQYF; CDR3 DNA: TGTGCCAGCCGGGGACTCCAGGCCTCCTACGAGCAGTACTTC; V gene: TRBV2; D gene: -; clone size: -; J gene: TRBJ2-7
CDR3 protein: CASSYQGENGYTF; CDR3 DNA: TGTGCCAGCAGCTACCAGGGGGAGAATGGCTACACCTTC; V gene: TRBV7-9; D gene: TRBD1; clone size: -; J gene: TRBJ1-2
CDR3 protein: CASNSGGVYNEQFF; CDR3 DNA: TGTGCCAGCAATAGCGGGGGTGTCTACAATGAGCAGTTCTTC; V gene: TRBV6-2/TRBV6-3; D gene: TRBD2; clone size: few; J gene: TRBJ2-1
CDR3 protein: CASSQVEDSEANYGYTF; CDR3 DNA: TGCGCCAGCAGCCAAGTCGAAGACAGTGAAGCTAACTATGGCTACACCTTC; V gene: TRBV4-1; D gene: -; clone size: -; J gene: TRBJ1-2
CDR3 protein: CSARSGGSYNEQFF; CDR3 DNA: TGCAGTGCTCGGAGCGGGGGCTCCTACAATGAGCAGTTCTTC; V gene: TRBV20-1; D gene: TRBD2; clone size: -; J gene: TRBJ2-1
CDR3 protein: CSVRRVGRLEQYF; CDR3 DNA: TGCAGCGTCAGAAGGGTAGGGAGGCTCGAGCAGTACTTC; V gene: TRBV29-1; D gene: -; clone size: -; J gene: TRBJ2-7
CDR3 protein: CASSQGPTASSYNEQFF; CDR3 DNA: TGCGCCAGCAGCCAAGGGCCGACAGCTAGCTCCTACAATGAGCAGTTCTTC; V gene: TRBV4-1; D gene: -; clone size: -; J gene: TRBJ2-1
CDR3 protein: CSVTGTGSRGYTF; CDR3 DNA: TGCAGCGTTACCGGGACAGGGTCCAGAGGCTACACCTTC; V gene: TRBV29-1; D gene: TRBD1; clone size: few; J gene: TRBJ1-2
CDR3 protein: CSPKRQVHNEQFF; CDR3 DNA: TGCAGTCCTAAAAGACAGGTACACAATGAGCAGTTCTTC; V gene: TRBV20-1; D gene: -; clone size: -; J gene: TRBJ2-1
CDR3 protein: CASSLEGVPTGYEQYF; CDR3 DNA: TGCGCCAGCAGCTTGGAAGGGGTTCCCACGGGGTACGAGCAGTACTTC; V gene: TRBV5-1; D gene: -; clone size: -; J gene: TRBJ2-7
CDR3 protein: CASRSERYEQYF; CDR3 DNA: TGTGCCAGCCGGTCCGAACGTTACGAGCAGTACTTC; V gene: TRBV28; D gene: -; clone size: -; J gene: TRBJ2-7
CDR3 protein: CASSYWTGGRETQYF; CDR3 DNA: TGTGCCAGCAGCTACTGGACAGGGGGTAGAGAGACCCAGTACTTC; V gene: TRBV7-2; D gene: TRBD1; clone size: few; J gene: TRBJ2-5
CDR3 protein: CASSPLAGGLDTQYF; CDR3 DNA: TGCGCCAGCAGCCCGCTAGCGGGGGGGCTGGATACGCAGTATTTT; V gene: TRBV4-3; D gene: TRBD2; clone size: few; J gene: TRBJ2-3
CDR3 protein: CSVEPRSHNEQFF; CDR3 DNA: TGCAGCGTTGAGCCTAGGTCCCACAATGAGCAGTTCTTC; V gene: TRBV29-1; D gene: -; clone size: few; J gene: TRBJ2-1
CDR3 protein: CASSRTGTGVGRQYF; CDR3 DNA: TGTGCCAGCAGTCGAACCGGGACAGGAGTTGGTCGGCAGTACTTC; V gene: TRBV6-5; D gene: TRBD1; clone size: few; J gene: TRBJ2-5
CDR3 protein: CATGLQGSGELFF; CDR3 DNA: TGTGCCACCGGCCTACAGGGCTCCGGGGAGCTGTTTTTT; V gene: TRBV15; D gene: -; clone size: -; J gene: TRBJ2-2